This TCR beta chain is from a study of control samples from healthy donors and cancer patients. The table came from immunoSEQ multiplex PCR; TCRdb's copy has only in-frame clones and leaves some out. The data contain over 8,000 clones, more than 75% of them singletons. Looked up from germline, CDR1 is SGHDT and CDR2 is YYEEEE. This CDR3 is built from 15 residues. With 4 bases removed from V and 0 bases from J, the gap between germline ends came to 11 bases. The chain links TRBV5-6 to TRBJ1-3; a possible D gene is TRBD1 (6 bases). The sample taken for sequencing was PBMCs. The receptor's source is a man aged 55 to 70 with colorectal cancer. The CDR3: CASSGTPTSGNTIYF. The CDR3 nucleotides read TGTGCCAGCAGCGGGACACCGACCTCTGGAAACACCATATATTTT.